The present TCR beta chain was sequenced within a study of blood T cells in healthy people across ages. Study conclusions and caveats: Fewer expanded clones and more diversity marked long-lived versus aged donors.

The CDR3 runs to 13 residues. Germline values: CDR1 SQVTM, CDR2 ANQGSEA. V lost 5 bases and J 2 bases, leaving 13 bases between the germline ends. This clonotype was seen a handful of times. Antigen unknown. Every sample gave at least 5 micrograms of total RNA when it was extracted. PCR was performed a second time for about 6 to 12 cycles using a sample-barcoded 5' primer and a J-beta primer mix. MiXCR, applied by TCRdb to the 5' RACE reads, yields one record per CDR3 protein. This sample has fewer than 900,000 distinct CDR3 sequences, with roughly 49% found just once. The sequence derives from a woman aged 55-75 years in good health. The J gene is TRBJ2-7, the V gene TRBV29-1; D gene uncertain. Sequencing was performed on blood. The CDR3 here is CSVPSDRTYEQYF. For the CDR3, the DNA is TGCAGCGTTCCCTCGGACCGGACCTACGAGCAGTACTTC.